This T cell receptor beta chain was sequenced in a study of vaccination effects on CD4 cells after COVID-19. As for the study in general: Antigen-specific CD4+ T cells were expanded with viral peptide pools in the ViraFEST assay before sequencing.

Regarding this clone: Its antigen is not identified.

The CDR3 spans 15 residues. V shed 5 bases and J shed 2 bases, with 12 bases lying between them. The V gene's germline CDR1 is SGHTA and CDR2 FQGNSA. Following culture for about ten days, CD4+ T cells were isolated. No vaccinee had earlier SARS-CoV-2 infection, and nucleocapsid antibodies were negative. Half the medium was replaced with IL-2 medium on days 3 and 7. TCRdb's copy holds only in-frame clones and misses some; the assay was immunoSEQ multiplex PCR. The repertoire has some 28,000 clones, 55% to 65% of them found once; the top ten carry almost 10%. The chain recombines TRBV7-2 with TRBJ1-4; D unresolved. Sample: CD4+ T cells from PBMCs cultured without peptide, taken before COVID-19 vaccination. This TCR was sampled from a human donor who received a COVID-19 vaccine. The CDR3, as DNA: TGTGCCAGCAGCAGAAGTTGGGGTACTAATGAAAAACTGTTTTTT. This codes for CASSRSWGTNEKLFF.